Listed below are T cell receptor beta chains from one sample, sequenced in a study of blood T cell repertoires in COVID-19. Produced via immunoSEQ multiplex PCR; TCRdb's table is partial and in-frame only. The sample lists about 190,000 clones, around 80% occurring once. Sequencing was done on a sample of peripheral blood. The receptors were sampled from a woman at least 80 years old with active or convalescent COVID-19. Each CDR3 is given with its conserved first and last residue. Fields, in order: CDR3 DNA, CDR3 protein, J gene, V gene, D gene, clone size. D genes are given only for firm matches. Clone size appears in some rows only: once, few, many, or a class for an expanded clone.

cdr3_nt: TGTGCCAGCAGTTTATCTACAGGGGGGAGCGAGCAGTACTTC
cdr3_aa: CASSLSTGGSEQYF
j_call: TRBJ2-7
v_call: TRBV27
d_call: TRBD1
clone_size: NA

cdr3_nt: TGTGCCATCAGTTCGGACTCAGGATCCTACAATGAGCAGTTCTTC
cdr3_aa: CAISSDSGSYNEQFF
j_call: TRBJ2-1
v_call: TRBV10-3
d_call: NA
clone_size: NA

cdr3_nt: TGTGCCAGCAGTCCACCTCTGGCGATAGGGGATTTT
cdr3_aa: CASSPPLAIGDF
j_call: TRBJ1-3
v_call: TRBV28
d_call: NA
clone_size: NA

cdr3_nt: TGCAGCGTTGTACGCGGGTTGGCCACAGATACGCAGTATTTT
cdr3_aa: CSVVRGLATDTQYF
j_call: TRBJ2-3
v_call: TRBV29-1
d_call: NA
clone_size: NA

cdr3_nt: TGTGCCAGCAGGCCTCAGGGTTATTGGGAAAAACTGTTTTTT
cdr3_aa: CASRPQGYWEKLFF
j_call: TRBJ1-4
v_call: TRBV28
d_call: NA
clone_size: few

cdr3_nt: TGTGCCAGCAGCTTATTCGGACAGTACAATGAGCAGTTCTTC
cdr3_aa: CASSLFGQYNEQFF
j_call: TRBJ2-1
v_call: TRBV7-9
d_call: NA
clone_size: many

cdr3_nt: TGTGCCAGTACACCCATCGGGTTTAGCACAGATACGCAGTATTTT
cdr3_aa: CASTPIGFSTDTQYF
j_call: TRBJ2-3
v_call: TRBV19
d_call: NA
clone_size: NA

cdr3_nt: TGTGCCAGCAGCCAAGGATGGGGGGACTCTTCACCCCTCCACTTT
cdr3_aa: CASSQGWGDSSPLHF
j_call: TRBJ1-6
v_call: TRBV3-1/TRBV3-2
d_call: NA
clone_size: NA

cdr3_nt: TGTGCCAGTAGTCCAACAGGGGAATCGGAAAAACTGTTTTTT
cdr3_aa: CASSPTGESEKLFF
j_call: TRBJ1-4
v_call: TRBV19
d_call: TRBD1
clone_size: NA

cdr3_nt: TGTGCCAGCAGTTACCAGGGATTTACTGAAGCTTTCTTT
cdr3_aa: CASSYQGFTEAFF
j_call: TRBJ1-1
v_call: TRBV6-5
d_call: NA
clone_size: NA

cdr3_nt: TGTGCCAGCAGCTCCCCAACAGGGAATCAAGCTGAAGCTTTCTTT
cdr3_aa: CASSSPTGNQAEAFF
j_call: TRBJ1-1
v_call: TRBV5-4
d_call: NA
clone_size: NA

cdr3_nt: TGTGCCAGCAGCTTAGGTCGGGGTTCGGAGAAGACCCAGTACTTC
cdr3_aa: CASSLGRGSEKTQYF
j_call: TRBJ2-5
v_call: TRBV7-2
d_call: NA
clone_size: NA

cdr3_nt: TGTGCCAGCTTGACAGGGTATGGGGACACCATATATTTT
cdr3_aa: CASLTGYGDTIYF
j_call: TRBJ1-3
v_call: TRBV19
d_call: TRBD1
clone_size: NA

cdr3_nt: TGTGCCAGCAGCTTCGGGACAGGGAACGGTGAAGCTTTCTTT
cdr3_aa: CASSFGTGNGEAFF
j_call: TRBJ1-1
v_call: TRBV5-6
d_call: TRBD1
clone_size: once

cdr3_nt: TGTGCCAGCAGTGAAATCGACGGCAGGGCGTATGGCTACACCTTC
cdr3_aa: CASSEIDGRAYGYTF
j_call: TRBJ1-2
v_call: TRBV25-1
d_call: NA
clone_size: NA

cdr3_nt: TGTGCCAGTAGTTCCAACTCCGGGACAGTGAGCTCCTACGAGCAGTACTTC
cdr3_aa: CASSSNSGTVSSYEQYF
j_call: TRBJ2-7
v_call: TRBV19
d_call: TRBD1
clone_size: NA

cdr3_nt: TGCGCCAGCAGCTTCGGGACAGGGAATGGCTACACCTTC
cdr3_aa: CASSFGTGNGYTF
j_call: TRBJ1-2
v_call: TRBV5-1
d_call: TRBD1
clone_size: NA

cdr3_nt: TGTGCCAGCAGCGCCCGGGACAGGGGACCGAGACAAGAGACCCAGTACTTC
cdr3_aa: CASSARDRGPRQETQYF
j_call: TRBJ2-5
v_call: TRBV5-6
d_call: TRBD1
clone_size: NA

cdr3_nt: TGTGCCAGCAGTGAAGCGCTCCGTTATAGCGACAGGGGCGCTCGGAGAAACCAGCATTTT
cdr3_aa: CASSEALRYSDRGARRNQHF
j_call: TRBJ1-5
v_call: TRBV6-1
d_call: TRBD1
clone_size: few

cdr3_nt: TGTGCCAGCAGCTCGCACCGGCTAGCGGGGGCCCCCTACGAGCAGTACTTC
cdr3_aa: CASSSHRLAGAPYEQYF
j_call: TRBJ2-7
v_call: TRBV5-4
d_call: TRBD2
clone_size: NA

cdr3_nt: TGTGCCAGTAGTATCGGTGAGGCCGCGAGGCATTTT
cdr3_aa: CASSIGEAARHF
j_call: TRBJ1-5
v_call: TRBV19
d_call: NA
clone_size: few

cdr3_nt: TGTGCCAGCAGGATCCAACAGGGTCACGAGCAGTACTTC
cdr3_aa: CASRIQQGHEQYF
j_call: TRBJ2-7
v_call: TRBV27
d_call: NA
clone_size: few

cdr3_nt: TGTGCCAGCAGCGTAGCACAGGGGGGGACCGGGGAGCTGTTTTTT
cdr3_aa: CASSVAQGGTGELFF
j_call: TRBJ2-2
v_call: TRBV9
d_call: NA
clone_size: NA

cdr3_nt: TGCAGTGCTAGTAGGGGGACAGTAAATGAGCAGTTCTTC
cdr3_aa: CSASRGTVNEQFF
j_call: TRBJ2-1
v_call: TRBV20-1
d_call: TRBD1
clone_size: NA

cdr3_nt: TGTGCCAGCAGCGTAACTAGCGGGGGCCCAGCGGGTTATGCAGATACGCAGTATTTT
cdr3_aa: CASSVTSGGPAGYADTQYF
j_call: TRBJ2-3
v_call: TRBV9
d_call: TRBD2
clone_size: NA

cdr3_nt: TGTGCCAGCTCACCGGGGACAGGGGAGAAACTGTTTTTT
cdr3_aa: CASSPGTGEKLFF
j_call: TRBJ1-4
v_call: TRBV18
d_call: TRBD1
clone_size: NA

cdr3_nt: TGTGCCAGCAGTGAGGCCCCTTATGGCTACACCTTC
cdr3_aa: CASSEAPYGYTF
j_call: TRBJ1-2
v_call: TRBV6-1
d_call: NA
clone_size: once

cdr3_nt: TGCGCCAGCAGCTTGGCCGTTTCCGGGAACACTGAAGCTTTCTTT
cdr3_aa: CASSLAVSGNTEAFF
j_call: TRBJ1-1
v_call: TRBV5-1
d_call: NA
clone_size: NA

cdr3_nt: TGTGCCAGCAGTTTAACTGGCAGGGCCTTGGGAGAGCAGTACTTC
cdr3_aa: CASSLTGRALGEQYF
j_call: TRBJ2-7
v_call: TRBV28
d_call: NA
clone_size: NA

cdr3_nt: TGTGCCAGCAGCTTAGATTCGGGCGGGATAAACACAGATACGCAGTATTTT
cdr3_aa: CASSLDSGGINTDTQYF
j_call: TRBJ2-3
v_call: TRBV11-2
d_call: NA
clone_size: NA

cdr3_nt: TGTGCCAGCAGCTTGAGGGGGAGCTCCTACAATGAGCAGTTCTTC
cdr3_aa: CASSLRGSSYNEQFF
j_call: TRBJ2-1
v_call: TRBV5-6
d_call: NA
clone_size: NA

cdr3_nt: TGTGCCGCTAGCGGGGATTACAATGAGCAGTTCTTC
cdr3_aa: CAASGDYNEQFF
j_call: TRBJ2-1
v_call: TRBV5-4
d_call: TRBD2
clone_size: few

cdr3_nt: TGTGCCAGCGGGAGCTACGAGAGGGATACGCAGTATTTT
cdr3_aa: CASGSYERDTQYF
j_call: TRBJ2-3
v_call: TRBV28
d_call: NA
clone_size: NA

cdr3_nt: TGTGCCAGCAGGCGACAGGGGAGGAGGACTGAAGCTTTCTTT
cdr3_aa: CASRRQGRRTEAFF
j_call: TRBJ1-1
v_call: TRBV28
d_call: TRBD1
clone_size: NA

cdr3_nt: TGTGCCAGCAGCTTAGCGGTAGAGTGGGGGGGTGAATCGGATACGCAGTATTTT
cdr3_aa: CASSLAVEWGGESDTQYF
j_call: TRBJ2-3
v_call: TRBV7-8
d_call: TRBD2
clone_size: NA

cdr3_nt: TGTGCCAGCAGCTTGCCCGGGACAATTTATGGCTACACCTTC
cdr3_aa: CASSLPGTIYGYTF
j_call: TRBJ1-2
v_call: TRBV7-2
d_call: NA
clone_size: NA

cdr3_nt: TGTGCCAGCAGCCCCTTTCTAGCGGGGGTGACAGATACGCAGTATTTT
cdr3_aa: CASSPFLAGVTDTQYF
j_call: TRBJ2-3
v_call: TRBV3-1/TRBV3-2
d_call: TRBD2
clone_size: NA

cdr3_nt: TGTGCCAGCAGTCCCGGCGGAGTGGTCTATGGCTACACCTTC
cdr3_aa: CASSPGGVVYGYTF
j_call: TRBJ1-2
v_call: TRBV28
d_call: NA
clone_size: once

cdr3_nt: TGTGCCAGCAGCCAAGAACAGTACCCAACGCCCTTCAATCAGCCCCAGCATTTT
cdr3_aa: CASSQEQYPTPFNQPQHF
j_call: TRBJ1-5
v_call: TRBV4-2
d_call: NA
clone_size: NA

cdr3_nt: TGTGCCATCTCTTCGGGTCTGAACACTGAAGCTTTCTTT
cdr3_aa: CAISSGLNTEAFF
j_call: TRBJ1-1
v_call: TRBV10-3
d_call: NA
clone_size: NA

cdr3_nt: TGTGCCAGCAGCTTAGCTACAGGGAACAGTGAAAAACTGTTTTTT
cdr3_aa: CASSLATGNSEKLFF
j_call: TRBJ1-4
v_call: TRBV7-8
d_call: NA
clone_size: few

cdr3_nt: TGTGCCAGCAGCCCCACGCCCCGGACAGGTTTGGTCAACGAGCAGTACTTC
cdr3_aa: CASSPTPRTGLVNEQYF
j_call: TRBJ2-7
v_call: TRBV3-1/TRBV3-2
d_call: TRBD1
clone_size: NA

cdr3_nt: TGCGCCAGCAGCTTGGGGGGACAGGGGGCGAGGGAGCAGTTCTTC
cdr3_aa: CASSLGGQGAREQFF
j_call: TRBJ2-1
v_call: TRBV5-1
d_call: TRBD1
clone_size: once

cdr3_nt: TGCGCCAGCAGCAAAGGGACAGCGAACACCGGGGAGCTGTTTTTT
cdr3_aa: CASSKGTANTGELFF
j_call: TRBJ2-2
v_call: TRBV4-1
d_call: TRBD1
clone_size: NA

cdr3_nt: TGTGCCAGCTCTGGGGGGGCTGGCTACACCTTC
cdr3_aa: CASSGGAGYTF
j_call: TRBJ1-2
v_call: TRBV6-5
d_call: NA
clone_size: NA

cdr3_nt: TGCGCCAGCAGCCGGACAGGGGATTCACCCCTCCACTTT
cdr3_aa: CASSRTGDSPLHF
j_call: TRBJ1-6
v_call: TRBV5-1
d_call: TRBD1
clone_size: NA

cdr3_nt: TGTGCCAGCAGTCGCAGGGGAGGGACTGGAAACACCATATATTTT
cdr3_aa: CASSRRGGTGNTIYF
j_call: TRBJ1-3
v_call: TRBV3-1/TRBV3-2
d_call: NA
clone_size: once

cdr3_nt: TGTGCCAGTTTCCCTGAGTCAATAGCGGGGGGGCCCCCAGATACGCAGTATTTT
cdr3_aa: CASFPESIAGGPPDTQYF
j_call: TRBJ2-3
v_call: TRBV9
d_call: TRBD2
clone_size: NA

cdr3_nt: TGTGCCAGCCTCTACTTCAATGAGCAGTTCTTC
cdr3_aa: CASLYFNEQFF
j_call: TRBJ2-1
v_call: TRBV12-3/TRBV12-4
d_call: NA
clone_size: NA

cdr3_nt: TGTGCCAGCAGCTCCGTTTTGCGCTACGAGCAGTACTTC
cdr3_aa: CASSSVLRYEQYF
j_call: TRBJ2-7
v_call: TRBV7-9
d_call: NA
clone_size: few

cdr3_nt: TGCGCCAGCAGCTTGGTGACGGGACAACATGAAAAACTGTTTTTT
cdr3_aa: CASSLVTGQHEKLFF
j_call: TRBJ1-4
v_call: TRBV5-1
d_call: NA
clone_size: once

cdr3_nt: TGTGCCAGTAGTATGGCTAGCGGGGGGGCGGTAGATACGCAGTATTTT
cdr3_aa: CASSMASGGAVDTQYF
j_call: TRBJ2-3
v_call: TRBV19
d_call: TRBD2
clone_size: NA

cdr3_nt: TGTGCCAGCAGCGTAGGGGGGCAGACAGCAAATTCACCCCTCCACTTT
cdr3_aa: CASSVGGQTANSPLHF
j_call: TRBJ1-6
v_call: TRBV9
d_call: NA
clone_size: NA